The clone carrying this T cell receptor (beta chain) came up a few times. Its antigen is unidentified. Isolation of CD4+ naive, central memory, regulatory and stem cell-like memory cells was achieved by sorting via CD45RO/CCR7/CD25/CD127/CD95/CD27. TCRB transcripts that were expressed got sequenced, as all of the isolated RNA had been reverse transcribed. TCRdb keeps only in-frame clones here, not all; method: immunoSEQ multiplex PCR. The top ten clones hold approximately 0.01% of a sample with some 330,000 clones, around an eighth of them seen once. The sample is drawn from a study of beta chain features in type 1 diabetes. Study-wide results and caveats: TCRB CDR3s from Type 1 diabetes patients were moderately but significantly shorter in all four CD4+ subsets.

This receptor was obtained from a woman between 18 and 29 years old with type 1 diabetes. The source material was naive CD4+ T cells from blood.

The DNA for the CDR3 is TGTGCCAGCAGGGGACTAGCGGGAGTCAGCAACGAGCAGTACTTC. Translating it yields CASRGLAGVSNEQYF. J is TRBJ2-7 and V is TRBV11-2; 14 bases map to TRBD2. This CDR3 contains 15 residues. V gave up 6 bases and J gave up 5 bases; unmatched junction bases: 6. Per the germline V gene, CDR1 is SGHAT and CDR2 is FQNNGV.